Listed below are T cell receptor beta chains from one sample, sequenced in a study of T cells in Graves' hyperthyroidism and ophthalmopathy. TCRdb called the multiplex PCR reads again in MiXCR, with one record for every CDR3 protein. The table has 650,000 to 700,000 distinct CDR3 sequences, around 15% seen once. Sequences were obtained from blood. Receptor source: a man aged 50 or older with Graves' hyperthyroidism. The CDR3 runs from the conserved cysteine through the conserved F or W. D genes are given only for firm matches. Clone size is given for some rows only: seen once, a few or many times, or a class if the clone is expanded.

size	V	D	J	DNA	CDR3
many	TRBV11-1	TRBD2	TRBJ2-7	TGTGCCAGCAGCTTAGCCAGCGGGAGAGGCTACCACGAGCAGTACTTC	CASSLASGRGYHEQYF
few	TRBV5-4	TRBD1	TRBJ2-7	TGTGCCAGCAGCTTGTACCCAACAGGGGTCGAGCAGTACTTC	CASSLYPTGVEQYF
NA	TRBV6-1	TRBD1	TRBJ1-5	TGTGCCAGCAGTGACCGGACAGGACTTAGCAATCAGCCCCAGCATTTT	CASSDRTGLSNQPQHF
many	TRBV12-3/TRBV12-4	NA	TRBJ1-1	TGTGCCAGCAGTTTATTTGGCGGATTGAACACTGAAGCTTTCTTT	CASSLFGGLNTEAFF
many	TRBV2	NA	TRBJ1-5	TGTGCCAGCAGTGTGGTGCGGGTGAGCAATCAGCCCCAGCATTTT	CASSVVRVSNQPQHF
many	TRBV20-1	NA	TRBJ2-3	TGCAGTGCTAGAGAACGGCACACAGATACGCAGTATTTT	CSARERHTDTQYF
few	TRBV2	TRBD1	TRBJ2-2	TGTGCCAGCGGCCCAGGGGGCGGAAGGACCGGGGAGCTGTTTTTT	CASGPGGGRTGELFF
NA	TRBV25-1	TRBD2	TRBJ2-3	TGTGCCAGCAGTGAGGCTAGCGGAAGTCGCACAGATACGCAGTATTTT	CASSEASGSRTDTQYF
few	TRBV20-1	TRBD1	TRBJ2-3	TGCAGTGCTTCAGGGGGTCGGGCAGGGATCGCAGATACGCAGTATTTT	CSASGGRAGIADTQYF
many	TRBV10-3	TRBD2	TRBJ2-7	TGTGCCATCAGCTCACCACCTCTAGCGGACTCCTACGAGCAGTACTTC	CAISSPPLADSYEQYF
few	TRBV7-9	NA	TRBJ2-6	TGTGCCAGCAGCTTATCAACGGACTCTGGGGCCAACGTCCTGACTTTC	CASSLSTDSGANVLTF
few	TRBV5-1	NA	TRBJ2-5	TGCGCCAGCAGCTTTTCGGTGGAGACCCAGTACTTC	CASSFSVETQYF
many	TRBV2	NA	TRBJ2-3	TGTGCCAGCAGTGGGGGGACTGCCACAGATACGCAGTATTTT	CASSGGTATDTQYF
many	TRBV12-3/TRBV12-4	NA	TRBJ2-4	TGTGCCAGCAGTTCCCTCGGGAAGGCCAAAAACATTCAGTACTTC	CASSSLGKAKNIQYF
many	TRBV7-2	TRBD2	TRBJ2-7	TGTGCCAGCAGCTTATCTAGCGGGAAGACCTACGAGCAGTACTTC	CASSLSSGKTYEQYF
few	TRBV3-1	NA	TRBJ2-1	TGTGCCAGCAGCTCACGGGCAGAATCATACAATGAGCAGTTCTTC	CASSSRAESYNEQFF
NA	TRBV20-1	NA	TRBJ2-7	TGCAGTGCTAGAGACCAGGGGACCTACGAGCAGTACTTC	CSARDQGTYEQYF
few	TRBV5-5	TRBD2	TRBJ2-5	TGTGCCACCTCCCGACTAGCGGGATCTCTCTTGGGACAAGAGACCCAGTACTTC	CATSRLAGSLLGQETQYF
NA	TRBV11-2	NA	TRBJ1-5	TGTGCCAGCAACCCTCAGGCCGTGGGGGGTGACAATCAGCCCCAGCATTTT	CASNPQAVGGDNQPQHF
many	TRBV20-1	NA	TRBJ2-7	TGCAGTGCTAGTAATCAGGGCAGCTCCTACGAGCAGTACTTC	CSASNQGSSYEQYF
few	TRBV19	NA	TRBJ2-1	TGTGCCAGTAGTAAACCGGACAGAAGCTCCTACAATGAGCAGTTCTTC	CASSKPDRSSYNEQFF
few	TRBV7-9	TRBD2	TRBJ2-5	TGTGCCAGCAGCGGGACTAGCGGGAGGTACCAAGAGACCCAGTACTTC	CASSGTSGRYQETQYF
NA	TRBV19	NA	TRBJ1-5	TGTGCCAGTAGTTTTACAGTGGTAAGCAATCAGCCCCAGCATTTT	CASSFTVVSNQPQHF
many	TRBV2	TRBD2	TRBJ2-1	TGTGCCAGCGGAGGACTAGCGGGTAGCGATGAGCAGTTCTTC	CASGGLAGSDEQFF
many	TRBV24-1	NA	TRBJ1-1	TGTGCCACCAGTGGGTCAGTAAAAGGTGAAGCTTTCTTT	CATSGSVKGEAFF
NA	TRBV24-1	TRBD1	TRBJ1-2	TGTGCCACCAGTGATGCAACCGGGACAGGGGAAGATGGCTACACCTTC	CATSDATGTGEDGYTF
few	TRBV6-2/TRBV6-3	NA	TRBJ2-7	TGTGCCGGGTCGACAGCCCGCTCCGCCGGGTCCTACGAGCAGTACTTC	CAGSTARSAGSYEQYF
many	TRBV28	TRBD1	TRBJ2-1	TGTGCCAGCAGGACAGGGGGCGGGGGTGAGCAGTTCTTC	CASRTGGGGEQFF
many	TRBV2	TRBD1	TRBJ1-2	TGTGCCAGCAGTAGACAGGGGGGCCGGGAAGGCTACACCTTC	CASSRQGGREGYTF
NA	TRBV28	NA	TRBJ1-5	TGTGCCAGCTGGACGACAGGATCTCGTCAGCCCCAGCATTTT	CASWTTGSRQPQHF
many	TRBV6-1	NA	TRBJ1-6	TGTGCCAGCACTGTGACAGTTGGTAATTCACCCCTCCACTTT	CASTVTVGNSPLHF